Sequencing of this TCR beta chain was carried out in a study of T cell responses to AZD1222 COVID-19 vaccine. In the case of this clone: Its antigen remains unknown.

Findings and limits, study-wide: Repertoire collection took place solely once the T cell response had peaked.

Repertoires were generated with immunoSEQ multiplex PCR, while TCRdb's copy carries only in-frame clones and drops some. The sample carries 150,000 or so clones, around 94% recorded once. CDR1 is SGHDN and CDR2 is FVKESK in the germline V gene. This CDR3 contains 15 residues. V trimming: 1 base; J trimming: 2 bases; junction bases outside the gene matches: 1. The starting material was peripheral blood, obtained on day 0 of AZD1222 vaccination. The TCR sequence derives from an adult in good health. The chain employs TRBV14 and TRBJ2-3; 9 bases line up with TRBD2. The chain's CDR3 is CASSQGGRATDTQYF. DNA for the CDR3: TGTGCCAGCAGCCAAGGCGGGAGGGCCACAGATACGCAGTATTTT.